This paragraph covers one T cell receptor (beta chain) sequence. Its cognate antigen is unknown. J was trimmed by 3 bases and V by 5 bases; bases with no gene match: 13. The CDR3 has 16 amino acids. Germline V gene sequence: CDR1 SGHAT, CDR2 FQNNGV. Before the COVID-19 pandemic, during about 2011-2019, CD4+ T cells were taken from unexposed donors. CD4+ T cells were isolated from the cells after 10 days of culture. The sample belongs to a study of CD4 T cells in relation to SARS-CoV-2 and coronaviruses. Repertoires were generated with immunoSEQ multiplex PCR, while TCRdb's copy carries only in-frame clones and drops some. The sample includes roughly 20,000 clones, approximately 80% of them seen just once.

This TCR came from a human donor in good health. V and J are TRBV11-2 and TRBJ2-7, with 7 bases identical to TRBD1. The specimen sequenced was CD4+ T cells from PBMCs, cultured in vitro. The DNA for the CDR3 is TGTGCCAGCAGCACGATAACCGGGACAGTTCTCTACGAGCAGTACTTC. Encoded protein: CASSTITGTVLYEQYF.